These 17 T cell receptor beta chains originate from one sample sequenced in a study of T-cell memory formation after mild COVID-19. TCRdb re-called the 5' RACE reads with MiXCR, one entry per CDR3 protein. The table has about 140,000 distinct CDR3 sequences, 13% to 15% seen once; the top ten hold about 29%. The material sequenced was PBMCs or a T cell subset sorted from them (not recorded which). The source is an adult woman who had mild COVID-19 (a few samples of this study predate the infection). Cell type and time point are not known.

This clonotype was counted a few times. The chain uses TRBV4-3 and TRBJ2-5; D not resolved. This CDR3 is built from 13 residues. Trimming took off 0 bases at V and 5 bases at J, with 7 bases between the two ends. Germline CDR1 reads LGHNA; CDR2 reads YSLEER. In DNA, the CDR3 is TGCGCCAGCAGCCAAGATATGTGGGAGACCCAGTACTTC. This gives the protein CASSQDMWETQYF.

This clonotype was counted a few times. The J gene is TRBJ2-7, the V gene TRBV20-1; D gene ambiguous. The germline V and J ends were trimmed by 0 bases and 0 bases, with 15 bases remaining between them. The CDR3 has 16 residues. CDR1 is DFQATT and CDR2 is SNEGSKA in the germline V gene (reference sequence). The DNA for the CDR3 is TGCAGTGCTAGAGAGACCTCAGGTCCCCTCTCCTACGAGCAGTACTTC. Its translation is CSARETSGPLSYEQYF.

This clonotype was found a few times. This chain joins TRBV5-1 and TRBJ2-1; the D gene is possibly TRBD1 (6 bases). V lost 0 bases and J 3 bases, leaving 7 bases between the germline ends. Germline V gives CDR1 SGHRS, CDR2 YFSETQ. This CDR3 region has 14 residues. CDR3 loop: CASSLGTDYNEQFF. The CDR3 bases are TGCGCCAGCAGCTTGGGGACAGACTACAATGAGCAGTTCTTC.

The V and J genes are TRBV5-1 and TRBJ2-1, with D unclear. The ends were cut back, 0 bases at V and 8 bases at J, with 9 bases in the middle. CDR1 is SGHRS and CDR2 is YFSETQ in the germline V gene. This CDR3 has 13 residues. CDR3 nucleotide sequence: TGCGCCAGCAGCTTGGTGTCGAGCGATGAGCAGTTCTTC. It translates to CASSLVSSDEQFF.

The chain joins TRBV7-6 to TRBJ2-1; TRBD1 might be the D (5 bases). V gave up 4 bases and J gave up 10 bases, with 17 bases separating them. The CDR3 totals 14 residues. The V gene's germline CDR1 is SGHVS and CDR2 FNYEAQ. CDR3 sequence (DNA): TGTGCCAGCAGCTCAACTATGGGGCTAGACGAGCAGTTCTTC. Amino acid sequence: CASSSTMGLDEQFF.

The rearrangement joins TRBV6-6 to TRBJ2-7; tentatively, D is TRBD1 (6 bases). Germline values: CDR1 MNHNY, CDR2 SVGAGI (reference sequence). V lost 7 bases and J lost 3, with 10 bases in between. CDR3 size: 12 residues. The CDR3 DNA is TGTGCCAGCACGACAGGAGACTACGAGCAGTACTTC. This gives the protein CASTTGDYEQYF.

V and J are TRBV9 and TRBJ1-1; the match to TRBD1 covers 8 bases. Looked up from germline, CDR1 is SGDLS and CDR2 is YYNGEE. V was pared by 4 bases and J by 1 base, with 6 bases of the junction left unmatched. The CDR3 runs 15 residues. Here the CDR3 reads CASSIAGTGNTEAFF. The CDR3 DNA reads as TGTGCCAGCAGCATAGCCGGGACAGGGAACACTGAAGCTTTCTTT. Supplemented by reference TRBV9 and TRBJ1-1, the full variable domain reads DSGVTQTPKHLITATGQRVTLRCSPRSGDLSVYWYQQSLDQGLQFLIQYYNGEERAKGNILERFSAQQFPDLHSELNLSSLELGDSALYFCASSIAGTGNTEAFFGQGTRLTVV.

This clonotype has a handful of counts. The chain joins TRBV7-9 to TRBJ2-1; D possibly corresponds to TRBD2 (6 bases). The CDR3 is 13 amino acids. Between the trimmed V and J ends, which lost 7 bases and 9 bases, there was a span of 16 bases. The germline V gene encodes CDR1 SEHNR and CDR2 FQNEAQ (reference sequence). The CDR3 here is CASTNSYGGEQFF. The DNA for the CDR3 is TGTGCCAGCACCAACTCCTACGGGGGTGAGCAGTTCTTC.

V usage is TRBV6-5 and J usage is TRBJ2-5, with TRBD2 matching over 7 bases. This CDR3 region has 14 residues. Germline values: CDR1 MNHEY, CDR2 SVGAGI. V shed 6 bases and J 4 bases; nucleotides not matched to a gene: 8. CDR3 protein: CASRRDPGGETQYF. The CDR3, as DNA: TGTGCCAGCAGGCGGGACCCGGGGGGAGAGACCCAGTACTTC.

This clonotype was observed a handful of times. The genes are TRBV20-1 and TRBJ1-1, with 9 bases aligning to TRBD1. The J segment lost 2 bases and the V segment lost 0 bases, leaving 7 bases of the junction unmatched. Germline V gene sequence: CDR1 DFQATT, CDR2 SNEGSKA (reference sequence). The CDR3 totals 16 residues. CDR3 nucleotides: TGCAGTGCTAGAGATCGAATGGGACAGGGAAACACTGAAGCTTTCTTT. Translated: CSARDRMGQGNTEAFF.

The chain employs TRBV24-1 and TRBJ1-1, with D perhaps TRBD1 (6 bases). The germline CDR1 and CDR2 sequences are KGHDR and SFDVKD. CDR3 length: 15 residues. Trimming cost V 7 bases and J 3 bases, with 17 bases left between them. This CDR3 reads CATSPGQLGDTEAFF. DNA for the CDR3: TGTGCCACCAGCCCCGGACAGCTAGGGGACACTGAAGCTTTCTTT.

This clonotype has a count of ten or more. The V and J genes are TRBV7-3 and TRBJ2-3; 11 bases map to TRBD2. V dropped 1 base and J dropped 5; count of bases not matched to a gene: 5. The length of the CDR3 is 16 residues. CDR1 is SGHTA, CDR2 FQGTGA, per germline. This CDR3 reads CASSLIAGGQVDTQYF. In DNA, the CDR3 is TGTGCCAGCAGCTTAATAGCGGGGGGGCAGGTAGATACGCAGTATTTT.

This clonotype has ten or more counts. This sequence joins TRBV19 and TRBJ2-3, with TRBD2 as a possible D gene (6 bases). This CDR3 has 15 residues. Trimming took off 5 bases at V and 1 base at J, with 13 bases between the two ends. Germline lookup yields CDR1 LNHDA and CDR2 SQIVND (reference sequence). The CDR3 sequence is CASSVSGLGTDTQYF. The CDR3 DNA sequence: TGTGCCAGTAGTGTCTCGGGACTGGGCACAGATACGCAGTATTTT. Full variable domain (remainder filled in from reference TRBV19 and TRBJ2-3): DGGITQSPKYLFRKEGQNVTLSCEQNLNHDAMYWYRQDPGQGLRLIYYSQIVNDFQKGDIAEGYSVSREKKESFPLTVTSAQKNPTAFYLCASSVSGLGTDTQYFGPGTRLTVL.

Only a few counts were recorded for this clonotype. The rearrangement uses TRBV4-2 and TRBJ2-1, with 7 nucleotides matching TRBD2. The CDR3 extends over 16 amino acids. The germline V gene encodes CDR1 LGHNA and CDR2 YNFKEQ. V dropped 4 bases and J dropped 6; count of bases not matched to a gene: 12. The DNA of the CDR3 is TGTGCCAGCAGCCGGCCAGAGCGGGGCTTCTCCAATGAGCAGTTCTTC. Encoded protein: CASSRPERGFSNEQFF.

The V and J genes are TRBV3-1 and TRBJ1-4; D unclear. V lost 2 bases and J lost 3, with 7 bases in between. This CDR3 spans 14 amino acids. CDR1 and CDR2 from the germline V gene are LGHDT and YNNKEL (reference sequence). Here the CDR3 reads CASSQSDPNEKLFF. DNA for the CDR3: TGTGCCAGCAGCCAATCGGACCCTAATGAAAAACTGTTTTTT. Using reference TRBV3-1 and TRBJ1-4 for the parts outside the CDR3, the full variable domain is DTAVSQTPKYLVTQMGNDKSIKCEQNLGHDTMYWYKQDSKKFLKIMFSYNNKELIINETVPNRFSPKSPDKAHLNLHINSLELGDSAVYFCASSQSDPNEKLFFGSGTQLSVL.

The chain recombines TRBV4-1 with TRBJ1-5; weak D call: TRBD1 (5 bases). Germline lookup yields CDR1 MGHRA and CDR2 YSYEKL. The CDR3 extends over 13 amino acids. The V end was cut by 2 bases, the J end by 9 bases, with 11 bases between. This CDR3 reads CASSQRGIWPQHF. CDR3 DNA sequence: TGCGCCAGCAGCCAACGGGGGATCTGGCCCCAGCATTTT.

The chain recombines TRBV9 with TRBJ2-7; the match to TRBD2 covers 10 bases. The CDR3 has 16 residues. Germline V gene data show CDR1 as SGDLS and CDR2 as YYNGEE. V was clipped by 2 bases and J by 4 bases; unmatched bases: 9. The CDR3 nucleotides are TGTGCCAGCAGCGTCTCCGGGACTAGCGTTGGATACGAGCAGTACTTC. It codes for CASSVSGTSVGYEQYF.